The 20 T cell receptor beta chains below come from one sample, sequenced in a study of cytomegalovirus exposure and HLA in healthy donors. Both 60 Vbeta primers and 13 Jbeta primers went into the PCR. The data were produced by immunoSEQ multiplex PCR, yet TCRdb's version contains in-frame clones alone and is incomplete. The sample lists about 120,000 clones; approximately 72% were seen once. What was sequenced was PBMCs. These receptors all come from a man between 60 and 75 years old in good health and CMV-seropositive.

This chain uses TRBV4-1 with TRBJ2-1; D might be TRBD2 (6 bases). Trimming took off 6 bases at V and 5 bases at J, with 20 bases between the two ends. CDR1 and CDR2 from the germline V gene are MGHRA and YSYEKL. The CDR3 runs to 16 residues. CDR3 in amino acids: CASRAFRAGPDNEQFF. CDR3 DNA sequence: TGCGCCAGCAGGGCTTTCAGGGCGGGGCCGGACAATGAGCAGTTCTTC.

The chain uses TRBV10-3 and TRBJ2-3; TRBD1 aligns across 10 bases. The length of the CDR3 is 16 residues. CDR1 and CDR2 (germline): ENHRY, SYGVKD. After removal of 9 bases from V and 2 bases from J, the junction contained 11 bases not matched to a gene. DNA of the CDR3: TGTGCCATTGGCGGGACCGGGACAGGGGTCACAGATACGCAGTATTTT. Translating gives CAIGGTGTGVTDTQYF.

This clone was seen only once. The rearrangement links TRBV7-9 to TRBJ1-4; TRBD1 is a possible D gene (6 bases). Trimming removed 7 bases at V and 3 bases at J, with 12 bases between. CDR1 and CDR2 (germline): SEHNR, FQNEAQ (reference sequence). The CDR3 extends over 14 amino acids. The CDR3 is CASIRGGANEKLFF. Written as DNA, the CDR3 is TGTGCCAGCATAAGGGGGGGGGCTAATGAAAAACTGTTTTTT.

The chain has TRBV2 and TRBJ2-2; the D gene is possibly TRBD1 (6 bases). CDR1 is SNHLY and CDR2 is FYNNEI in the germline V gene. The CDR3 has 14 residues. Trimming cost V 7 bases and J 2 bases, with 11 bases left between them. DNA of the CDR3: TGTGCCAGCAAGGGGGACGGAAACACCGGGGAGCTGTTTTTT. Amino acid sequence: CASKGDGNTGELFF.

The J gene is TRBJ1-2, the V gene TRBV7-9; TRBD1 agrees at 10 bases. V lost 0 bases, J lost 7 bases, and 8 bases stayed unmatched. CDR1 and CDR2 from the germline V gene are SEHNR and FQNEAQ (reference sequence). The CDR3 has 16 residues. The CDR3 loop reads CASSLALTGGESGYTF. The CDR3 region has the DNA TGTGCCAGCAGCTTAGCTTTGACAGGGGGCGAGTCTGGCTACACCTTC.

This sequence joins TRBV6-1 and TRBJ1-2; D remains ambiguous. Trimming pared 0 bases from V and 2 bases from J, leaving 16 bases between. The length of the CDR3 is 17 residues. Per germline, CDR1 MNHNS and CDR2 SASEGT. Here the CDR3 reads CASSEAPEHTQNYGYTF. The CDR3 coding sequence is TGTGCCAGCAGTGAAGCGCCCGAACATACACAGAACTATGGCTACACCTTC.

The DNA of the CDR3 is TGCGCCAGCAGCTTAGAGGGAGTAAGGAACAATGAGCAGTTCTTC. It yields the protein CASSLEGVRNNEQFF. The V and J genes are TRBV5-1 and TRBJ2-1; perhaps TRBD2 as D (5 bases). Germline CDR1 is SGHRS and CDR2 is YFSETQ. The length of the CDR3 is 15 residues. V was cut by 2 bases and J by 5 bases, with 14 bases left in between.

The CDR3 is CAWSVENLGTEAFF. Here the CDR3 DNA reads TGTGCCTGGAGTGTGGAGAATTTAGGCACTGAAGCTTTCTTT. V gene TRBV30 combines with J gene TRBJ1-1; D not resolved. V lost 0 bases to trimming and J lost 4 bases, with 12 bases between them. Germline CDR1 GTSNPN, CDR2 SVGIG (reference sequence). This CDR3 has 14 residues.

The chain links TRBV27 to TRBJ2-2; D gene ambiguous. The CDR3 sequence is 14 residues long. Trimming removed 4 bases from V and 0 bases from J, with 6 bases in between. Germline loops: CDR1 MNHEY, CDR2 SMNVEV (reference sequence). The CDR3 nucleotides are TGTGCCAGCAGTTACATCGCGAACACCGGGGAGCTGTTTTTT. Its translation: CASSYIANTGELFF.

J is TRBJ2-7 and V is TRBV6-5; tentatively, D is TRBD1 (5 bases). This CDR3 region has 15 residues. Germline assignment: CDR1 MNHEY and CDR2 SVGAGI. V shed 0 bases and J shed 3 bases, with 12 bases lying between them. The CDR3, as DNA: TGTGCCAGCAGTTACTCGAGACAGCCCCTCTACGAGCAGTACTTC. It specifies CASSYSRQPLYEQYF.

The chain joins TRBV28 to TRBJ2-7; 8 bases map to TRBD2. The ends lost 6 bases at V and 3 bases at J; junction bases unmatched: 16. This CDR3 has 17 residues. Germline V gene data show CDR1 as MDHEN and CDR2 as SYDVKM. CDR3 protein: CASSPVGAGVKNYEQYF. For the CDR3, the DNA is TGTGCCAGCAGCCCAGTAGGAGCGGGAGTCAAGAACTACGAGCAGTACTTC.

This chain joins TRBV5-1 and TRBJ2-5; 9 nucleotides align to TRBD2. There are 16 residues in the CDR3. CDR1 SGHRS and CDR2 YFSETQ come from the germline V gene. V dropped 1 base and J dropped 5; count of bases not matched to a gene: 9. This CDR3 reads CASSLSPSGASETQYF. DNA for the CDR3: TGCGCCAGCAGCTTGAGTCCTAGCGGGGCCTCGGAGACCCAGTACTTC.

In its sample, this clone was seen a few times. The V gene is TRBV29-1, the J gene TRBJ2-1, with D hard to call. CDR3 length: 15 amino acids. V was shortened by 0 bases and J by 0 bases, with 9 bases between the two germline ends. CDR1 and CDR2 (germline): SQVTM, ANQGSEA. The CDR3 DNA is TGCAGCGTTGAAGATCGCAGAAGCTCCTACAATGAGCAGTTCTTC. Translation gives CSVEDRRSSYNEQFF.

This sequence joins TRBV5-1 and TRBJ1-1, with D perhaps matching TRBD1 (6 bases). The V and J ends lost 0 bases and 2 bases respectively, with 8 bases between them. Germline CDR1 SGHRS, CDR2 YFSETQ. CDR3 length equals 14 residues. In DNA form, the CDR3 reads TGCGCCAGCAGCTTGGCCAGGGGAAACACTGAAGCTTTCTTT. This translates into CASSLARGNTEAFF.

This clone was found once. This chain connects TRBV27 to TRBJ2-1; unclear D gene. Germline V gene data show CDR1 as MNHEY and CDR2 as SMNVEV (reference sequence). The CDR3 runs 14 residues. The ends were cut back, 5 bases at V and 4 bases at J, with 12 bases in the middle. The CDR3 DNA reads as TGTGCCAGCAGTCCCTTTTCCCTTTACAATGAGCAGTTCTTC. It specifies CASSPFSLYNEQFF.

This clone appeared a few times. The chain recombines TRBV29-1 with TRBJ2-7; possible D gene TRBD2, 5 bases. The ends were cut back, 4 bases at V and 0 bases at J, with 13 bases in the middle. The CDR3 runs 14 residues. CDR1 SQVTM and CDR2 ANQGSEA come from the germline V gene. The chain's CDR3 is CSVVHLGSSYEQYF. CDR3 nucleotide sequence: TGCAGCGTTGTCCACCTAGGGAGCTCCTACGAGCAGTACTTC.

The V and J genes are TRBV28 and TRBJ1-5; D is unresolved. V was pared by 3 bases and J by 3 bases, with 6 bases between. This CDR3 contains 13 residues. CDR1 is MDHEN and CDR2 is SYDVKM in the germline V gene. The CDR3 nucleotides are TGTGCCAGCAGTTTGCAGGTCAATCAGCCCCAGCATTTT. Amino acids: CASSLQVNQPQHF. Using reference TRBV28 and TRBJ1-5 for the parts outside the CDR3, the full variable domain is DVKVTQSSRYLVKRTGEKVFLECVQDMDHENMFWYRQDPGLGLRLIYFSYDVKMKEKGDIPEGYSVSREKKERFSLILESASTNQTSMYLCASSLQVNQPQHFGDGTRLSIL.

The V call is TRBV19, the J call TRBJ2-1; the D gene is possibly TRBD2 (5 bases). With 3 bases removed from V and 7 bases from J, the gap between germline ends came to 13 bases. The CDR3 totals 14 residues. In germline, CDR1 is LNHDA, CDR2 SQIVND (reference sequence). The CDR3 nucleotides are TGTGCCAGTAGTATCATCCTAGCAGGAAATGAGCAGTTCTTC. Protein product: CASSIILAGNEQFF.

This sequence joins TRBV5-6 and TRBJ1-6; D is unresolved. Deletions cut 4 bases from V and 4 bases from J, with 15 bases between. Germline V gives CDR1 SGHDT, CDR2 YYEEEE. The CDR3 is made up of 16 amino acids. The CDR3 protein is CASSPTASTYNSPLHF. The CDR3 bases are TGTGCCAGCAGCCCGACGGCCTCGACTTATAATTCACCCCTCCACTTT. The full variable domain, rest sourced from reference TRBV5-6 and TRBJ1-6, is DAGVTQSPTHLIKTRGQQVTLRCSPKSGHDTVSWYQQALGQGPQFIFQYYEEEERQRGNFPDRFSGHQFPNYSSELNVNALLLGDSALYLCASSPTASTYNSPLHFGNGTRLTVT.

The J gene is TRBJ1-4, the V gene TRBV6-1; weak D call: TRBD1 (5 bases). CDR3 length: 15 amino acids. Trimming removed 2 bases at V and 2 bases at J, with 9 bases between. Germline-derived CDR1 and CDR2 are MNHNS and SASEGT. The CDR3 here is CASSESRATNEKLFF. In DNA, the CDR3 is TGTGCCAGCAGTGAATCCAGGGCCACTAATGAAAAACTGTTTTTT.